The present entry profiles one T cell receptor (beta chain) with its context. Its antigen is unknown. This sample is drawn from a study of cytomegalovirus exposure and HLA in healthy donors. Study conclusions and caveats: Previously analyzed data showed that most TCR beta V segments were productive at a frequency of about 90% or about 30%.

The PCR used 60 Vbeta and 13 Jbeta primers. Sequenced by immunoSEQ multiplex PCR; TCRdb stores in-frame clones only, minus some. The data show roughly 71,000 clones, approximately 70% seen once. Material: PBMCs. The receptor's source is a man aged 35-49 years in good health and CMV-seropositive.

The CDR3: CASSSLHHGTSGEISYEQYF. As DNA, the CDR3 is TGTGCCAGCAGCTCGTTACACCACGGGACTAGCGGGGAGATCTCCTACGAGCAGTACTTC. The chain uses TRBV13 and TRBJ2-7; 13 positions agree with TRBD2. The germline CDR1 and CDR2 sequences are PRHDT and FYEKMQ (reference sequence). The CDR3 loop spans 20 amino acids. J gave up 0 bases and V 4 bases, and 15 bases lay outside the gene matches.